Below are 10 T cell receptor beta chains sequenced from a single sample in a study of CD8+CD57+ T cells in acquired aplastic anemia. Before being chosen for sequencing, patients had shown CD8+CD57+ cell expansion by flow cytometry. Both TCR beta VDJ combination and CDR3 sequence profiling were carried out. Genomic DNA was the template for this profiling. TCRdb re-analysed the reads in MiXCR, keeping a single row per CDR3 protein. The table records about 190,000 distinct CDR3 sequences, roughly half of them present only once. The sequenced material came from sorted CD4+, CD8+, or CD8+CD57+ T cells (not recorded which) from PBMCs. The receptors derive from a human donor with aplastic anemia.

This chain links TRBV10-3 with TRBJ2-7; D tentatively fits TRBD1 or TRBD2 (5 bases each). V was shortened by 5 bases and J by 3 bases, with 11 bases between the two germline ends. Germline CDR1 ENHRY, CDR2 SYGVKD. The CDR3 sequence is 13 residues long. The CDR3 is CAISRGPGYEQYF. The CDR3 region has the DNA TGTGCCATCAGTAGGGGACCGGGCTACGAGCAGTACTTC.

The gene calls are TRBV24-1 and TRBJ2-3; D not certain. The CDR3 has 14 amino acids. The V gene lost 4 bases and the J gene lost 3 bases, with 10 bases spanning the gap. Germline CDR1 KGHDR, CDR2 SFDVKD. The CDR3 is CATSEQIGTDTQYF. The DNA for the CDR3 is TGTGCCACCAGTGAGCAAATTGGGACAGATACGCAGTATTTT.

The rearrangement links TRBV3-1 to TRBJ2-5; 8 nucleotides match TRBD1. CDR1 is LGHDT, CDR2 YNNKEL, per germline (reference sequence). The V gene end was trimmed by 3 bases and the J gene end by 2 bases; junction bases not matched to a gene: 8. This CDR3 has 16 amino acids. The CDR3 DNA sequence: TGTGCCAGCAGCCAGGGTCAGGGGGCTGAGCAAGAGACCCAGTACTTC. Protein product: CASSQGQGAEQETQYF.

This clonotype was counted only a few times. The V and J genes are TRBV14 and TRBJ2-3, with D perhaps matching TRBD1 (5 bases). Trimming left V 6 bases short and J 1 base short, with 11 bases between. Germline V gene lookup returns CDR1 SGHDN and CDR2 FVKESK. This CDR3 region has 14 residues. DNA for the CDR3: TGTGCCAGCAGTCCGAGACAGCGCACAGATACGCAGTATTTT. Protein: CASSPRQRTDTQYF.

The V call is TRBV7-7, the J call TRBJ2-1; D not certain. The CDR3 contains 13 residues. The germline gives CDR1 SSHAT, CDR2 FNYEAQ (reference sequence). Deletions cut 6 bases from V and 5 bases from J, with 11 bases between. DNA of the CDR3: TGTGCCAGCAGTCAAGCCGACAACAATGAGCAGTTCTTC. It encodes CASSQADNNEQFF.

On this clonotype: The junction departs from germline at one end; a sequencing error may be responsible. The CDR3 nucleotides read TGTGCCAGCAGCCCAGAATGGGGGATATACGAGCAGTACTTT. Its translation: CASSPEWGIYEQYF. The chain couples TRBV7-9 to TRBJ2-7; D is tentatively TRBD1 or TRBD2 (5 bases each). The germline gives CDR1 SEHNR, CDR2 FQNEAQ (reference sequence). This CDR3 has 14 amino acids.

This clonotype was observed a handful of times. The rearrangement joins TRBV10-3 to TRBJ2-7, with D perhaps matching TRBD2 (7 bases). Trimming took 3 bases from V and 3 from J, leaving 12 bases between them. Germline-derived CDR1 and CDR2 are ENHRY and SYGVKD. This CDR3 region has 14 residues. CDR3 bases: TGTGCCATCAGTGACCGTAGGGGGGGCTACGAGCAGTACTTC. It encodes CAISDRRGGYEQYF.

This clonotype appeared once. The chain has TRBV6-2 or TRBV6-3 and TRBJ2-1; D uncertain. The CDR3 contains 12 residues. Germline V gene lookup returns CDR1 MNHEY and CDR2 SVGEGT. The V and J ends lost 3 bases and 10 bases respectively, with 10 bases between them. The CDR3 loop is CASSYWVREQFF. DNA for the CDR3: TGTGCCAGCAGTTATTGGGTCCGGGAGCAGTTCTTC.

A few counts support this clonotype. This sequence may be a read error, since a much larger clone differs from it by one base. The chain has TRBV12-3 or TRBV12-4 and TRBJ1-1; D might be TRBD1 (5 bases). The CDR3 extends over 11 amino acids. V shed 5 bases and J shed 8 bases, with 9 bases lying between them. The CDR3, as DNA: TGTGCCAGCAGTAATCAGGGCGAAGCTTTCTTT. As protein: CASSNQGEAFF.

This clonotype occurred many times. The chain links TRBV9 to TRBJ1-1, with D unresolved. The germline V gene encodes CDR1 SGDLS and CDR2 YYNGEE. This CDR3 has 14 residues. Trimming pared 2 bases from V and 1 base from J, leaving 9 bases between. The CDR3 nucleotides are TGTGCCAGCAGCGTTCGAGCAGGGAACACTGAAGCTTTCTTT. Residues: CASSVRAGNTEAFF.